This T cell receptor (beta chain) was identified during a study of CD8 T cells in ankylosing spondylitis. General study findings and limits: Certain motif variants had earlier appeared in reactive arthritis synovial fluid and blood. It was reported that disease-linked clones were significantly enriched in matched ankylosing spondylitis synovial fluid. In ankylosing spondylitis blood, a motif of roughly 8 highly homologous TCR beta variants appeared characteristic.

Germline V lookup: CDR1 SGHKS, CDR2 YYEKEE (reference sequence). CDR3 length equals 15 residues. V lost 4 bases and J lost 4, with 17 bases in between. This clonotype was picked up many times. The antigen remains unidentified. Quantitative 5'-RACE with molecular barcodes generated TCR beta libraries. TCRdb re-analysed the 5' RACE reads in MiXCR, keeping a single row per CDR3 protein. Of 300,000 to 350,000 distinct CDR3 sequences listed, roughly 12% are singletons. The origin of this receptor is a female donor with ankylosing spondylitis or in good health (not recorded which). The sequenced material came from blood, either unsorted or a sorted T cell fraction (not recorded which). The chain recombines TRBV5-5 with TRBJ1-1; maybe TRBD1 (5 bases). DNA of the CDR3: TGTGCCAGCAGCCCTCTTCAGGGATGGGGCACTGAAGCTTTCTTT. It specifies CASSPLQGWGTEAFF.